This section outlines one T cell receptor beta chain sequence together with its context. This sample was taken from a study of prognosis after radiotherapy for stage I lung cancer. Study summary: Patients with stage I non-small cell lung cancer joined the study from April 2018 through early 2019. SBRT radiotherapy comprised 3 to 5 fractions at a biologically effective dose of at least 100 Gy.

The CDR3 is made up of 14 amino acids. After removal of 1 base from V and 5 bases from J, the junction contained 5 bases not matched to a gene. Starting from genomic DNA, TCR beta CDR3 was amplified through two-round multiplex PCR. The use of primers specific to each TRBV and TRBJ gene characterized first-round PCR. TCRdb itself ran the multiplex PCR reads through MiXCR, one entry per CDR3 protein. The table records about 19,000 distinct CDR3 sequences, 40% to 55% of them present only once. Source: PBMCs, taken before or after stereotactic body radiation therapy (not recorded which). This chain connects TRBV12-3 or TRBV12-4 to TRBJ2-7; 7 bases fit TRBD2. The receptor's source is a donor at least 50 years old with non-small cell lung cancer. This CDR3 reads CASSLGRGSDEQYF. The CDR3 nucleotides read TGTGCCAGCAGTTTAGGGCGGGGGTCCGACGAGCAGTACTTC.